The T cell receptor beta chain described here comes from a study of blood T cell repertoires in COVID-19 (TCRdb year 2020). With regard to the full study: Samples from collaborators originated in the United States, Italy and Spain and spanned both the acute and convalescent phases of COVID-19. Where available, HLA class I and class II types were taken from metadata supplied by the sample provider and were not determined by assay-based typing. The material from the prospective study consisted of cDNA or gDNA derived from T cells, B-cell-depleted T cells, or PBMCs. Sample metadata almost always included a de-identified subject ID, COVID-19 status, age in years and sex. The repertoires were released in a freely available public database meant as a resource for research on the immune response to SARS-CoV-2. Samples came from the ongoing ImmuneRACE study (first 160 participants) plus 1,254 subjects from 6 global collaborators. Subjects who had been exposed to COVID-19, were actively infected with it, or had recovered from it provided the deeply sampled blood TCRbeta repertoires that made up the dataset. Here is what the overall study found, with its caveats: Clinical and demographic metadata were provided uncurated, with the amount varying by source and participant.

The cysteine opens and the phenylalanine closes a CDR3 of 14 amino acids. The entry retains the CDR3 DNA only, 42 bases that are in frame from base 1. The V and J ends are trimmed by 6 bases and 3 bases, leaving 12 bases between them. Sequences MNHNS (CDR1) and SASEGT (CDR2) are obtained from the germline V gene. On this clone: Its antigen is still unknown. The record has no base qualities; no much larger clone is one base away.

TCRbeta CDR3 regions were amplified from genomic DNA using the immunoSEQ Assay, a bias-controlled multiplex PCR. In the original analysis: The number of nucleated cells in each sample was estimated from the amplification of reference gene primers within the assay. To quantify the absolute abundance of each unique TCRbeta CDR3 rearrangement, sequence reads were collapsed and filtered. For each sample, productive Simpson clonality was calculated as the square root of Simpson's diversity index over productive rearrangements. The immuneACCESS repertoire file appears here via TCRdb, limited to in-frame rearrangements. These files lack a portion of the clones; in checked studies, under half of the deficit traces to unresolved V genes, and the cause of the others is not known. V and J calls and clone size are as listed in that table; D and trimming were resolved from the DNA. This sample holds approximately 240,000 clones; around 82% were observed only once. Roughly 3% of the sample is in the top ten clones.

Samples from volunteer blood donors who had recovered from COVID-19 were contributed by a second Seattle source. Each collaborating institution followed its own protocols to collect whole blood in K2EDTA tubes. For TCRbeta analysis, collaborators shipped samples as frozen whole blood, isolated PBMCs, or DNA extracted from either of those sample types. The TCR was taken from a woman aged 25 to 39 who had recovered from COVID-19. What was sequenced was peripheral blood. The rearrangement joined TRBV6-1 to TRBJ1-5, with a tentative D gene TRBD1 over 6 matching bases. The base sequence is TGTGCCAGCAGGCCGGGACATATCAATCAGCCCCAGCATTTT. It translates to CASRPGHINQPQHF.